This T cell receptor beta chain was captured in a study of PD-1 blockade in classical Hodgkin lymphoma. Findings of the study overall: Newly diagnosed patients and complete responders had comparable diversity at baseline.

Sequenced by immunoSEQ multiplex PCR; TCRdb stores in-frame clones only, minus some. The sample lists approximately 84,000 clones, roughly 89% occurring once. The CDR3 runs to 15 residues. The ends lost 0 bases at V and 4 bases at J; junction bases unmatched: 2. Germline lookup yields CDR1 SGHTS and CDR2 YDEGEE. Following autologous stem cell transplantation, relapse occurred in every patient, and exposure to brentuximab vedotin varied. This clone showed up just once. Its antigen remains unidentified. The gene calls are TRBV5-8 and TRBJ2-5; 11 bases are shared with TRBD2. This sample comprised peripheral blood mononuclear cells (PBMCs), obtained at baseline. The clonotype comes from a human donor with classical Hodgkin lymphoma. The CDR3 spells CASSLGLAGRETQYF. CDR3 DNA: TGTGCCAGCAGCTTGGGACTAGCGGGGCGAGAGACCCAGTACTTC.